These 20 T cell receptor beta chains came from one sample sequenced in a study of T cells in Graves' hyperthyroidism and ophthalmopathy. Researchers took RNA transcripts and amplified the TCR beta CDR3 regions from them. The HTBI primer set served for first-round RT-PCR of the TCR CDR3. TCRdb re-called the multiplex PCR reads through MiXCR, storing one row per CDR3 protein. Here the sample spans around 660,000 distinct CDR3 sequences, about 45% being singletons. Sequencing input: peripheral blood or thyroid tissue (not recorded which). The receptors originated from an adult man with Graves' disease, either hyperthyroidism or ophthalmopathy (not recorded which).

This clonotype was recorded at least ten times. This chain uses TRBV7-8 with TRBJ1-5; D remains unclear. Germline lookup yields CDR1 SGHVS and CDR2 FQNEAQ. The CDR3 runs 15 residues. Trimming removed 1 base at V and 0 bases at J, with 7 bases between. The CDR3 sequence: CASSLVADSNQPQHF. The CDR3 coding sequence is TGTGCCAGCAGCTTAGTCGCAGATAGCAATCAGCCCCAGCATTTT.

This clonotype came up a few times. The chain employs TRBV20-1 and TRBJ2-5; 10 bases are shared with TRBD2. V trimming: 1 base; J trimming: 6 bases; junction bases outside the gene matches: 11. Germline V CDR1 and CDR2: DFQATT, SNEGSKA (reference sequence). The length of the CDR3 is 16 residues. In DNA form, the CDR3 reads TGCAGTGCTAGAGTTATAGGAGGGACTAGCGTTCAGACCCAGTACTTC. Translated, it gives CSARVIGGTSVQTQYF.

The V gene is TRBV5-4, the J gene TRBJ2-2; the D gene could be TRBD1 or TRBD2 (7 bases each). Trimming removed 6 bases from V and 4 bases from J, with 19 bases in between. CDR1 is SGHNT, CDR2 YYREEE, per germline (reference sequence). This CDR3 comprises 16 residues. In nucleotides, the CDR3 is TGTGCCAGCAACCCTGGGGCAGGGGGGGGCACCGGGGAGCTGTTTTTT. It encodes CASNPGAGGGTGELFF.

This chain joins TRBV10-3 and TRBJ2-5, with 10 bases matching TRBD2. The germline gives CDR1 ENHRY, CDR2 SYGVKD. The CDR3 covers 13 residues. The CDR3 coding sequence is TGTGCTCTCGGACTAGCGGTCGGAGAGACCCAGTACTTC. It codes for CALGLAVGETQYF.

The sample holds many counts of this clonotype. The chain links TRBV10-3 to TRBJ1-5; weak D call: TRBD1 (5 bases). CDR1 is ENHRY, CDR2 SYGVKD, per germline. This CDR3 has 15 residues. Trimming stripped 0 bases from V and 4 bases from J, with 10 bases between. The CDR3 region has the DNA TGTGCCATCAGTGAGTCGGCAGGGCCGAATCAGCCCCAGCATTTT. Encoded protein: CAISESAGPNQPQHF.

This clonotype has just a few counts. The chain joins TRBV2 to TRBJ2-7; 7 nucleotides line up with TRBD1. Germline loops: CDR1 SNHLY, CDR2 FYNNEI. Trimming took 9 bases from V and 4 from J; bases not matched to a gene: 9. This CDR3 comprises 13 residues. The chain's CDR3 is CASFKAGGYEQYF. The CDR3 nucleotides are TGTGCCAGTTTTAAGGCAGGGGGTTACGAGCAGTACTTC.

This rearrangement joins TRBV7-2 to TRBJ1-3, with D possibly TRBD1 on 6 matching bases. Germline V CDR1 and CDR2: SGHTA, FQGNSA. V was shortened by 11 bases and J by 0 bases, with 20 bases between the two germline ends. This CDR3 is built from 16 residues. The CDR3 sequence: CAWSVPVDSSGNTIYF. CDR3 bases: TGTGCCTGGAGTGTACCGGTGGACAGCTCTGGAAACACCATATATTTT.

This clonotype was observed many times. This chain connects TRBV7-9 to TRBJ1-5; D ambiguous. CDR1 is SEHNR, CDR2 FQNEAQ, per germline (reference sequence). V was pared by 5 bases and J by 9 bases, with 14 bases between. CDR3 length: 13 residues. CDR3 nucleotide sequence: TGTGCCAGCAGCGAGGGAGGGTCCTGGCCCCAGCATTTT. This translates into CASSEGGSWPQHF.

The V call is TRBV25-1, the J call TRBJ1-4; D gene unclear. Trimming removed 8 bases at V and 8 bases at J, with 15 bases between. The CDR3 is 13 amino acids. Germline V CDR1 and CDR2: MGHDK, SYGVNS. The CDR3: CASVTRGGEKLFF. CDR3 nucleotide sequence: TGTGCCAGCGTTACGCGGGGAGGAGAAAAACTGTTTTTT.

This rearrangement joins TRBV29-1 to TRBJ1-4, with no clear D. This CDR3 comprises 12 residues. Between the trimmed V and J ends, which lost 6 bases and 5 bases, there was a span of 10 bases. The germline CDR1 and CDR2 sequences are SQVTM and ANQGSEA. This CDR3 reads CSVAPGNEKLFF. CDR3 sequence (DNA): TGCAGCGTCGCCCCGGGGAATGAAAAACTGTTTTTT.

This clonotype was recorded many times. The J gene is TRBJ1-2, the V gene TRBV6-5, with 7 bases matching TRBD1. Germline values: CDR1 MNHEY, CDR2 SVGAGI. The CDR3 sequence is 15 residues long. V dropped 5 bases and J dropped 0; count of bases not matched to a gene: 6. CDR3 nucleotides: TGTGCCAGCAGTAGGGGACAGCTAGCTAACTATGGCTACACCTTC. Translated: CASSRGQLANYGYTF.

The sample holds a few counts of this clonotype. Germline is not matched at one junction end, which may reflect a read error. The chain has TRBV10-3 and TRBJ1-2; weak D call: TRBD1 (6 bases). This CDR3 is built from 14 residues. Per the germline V gene, CDR1 is ENHRY and CDR2 is SYGVKD. The CDR3 here is CASSEQGGGYGYTF. The CDR3 DNA follows: TGTGCCAGCAGTGAACAGGGAGGGGGCTATGGCTACACCTTC.

The chain uses TRBV7-3 and TRBJ1-1, with 7 bases fitting TRBD1. This CDR3 region has 15 residues. CDR1 is SGHTA, CDR2 FQGTGA, per germline. Trimming removed 8 bases from V and 8 bases from J; junction bases left unmatched: 17. Here the CDR3 reads CASSPQRQGGWEAFF. CDR3 coding DNA: TGTGCCAGCTCACCGCAACGACAGGGAGGTTGGGAAGCTTTCTTT.

This clonotype was recorded at least ten times. This rearrangement joins TRBV24-1 to TRBJ1-4, with D possibly matching TRBD1 (5 bases). With 4 bases removed from V and 6 bases from J, the gap between germline ends came to 14 bases. CDR1 is KGHDR, CDR2 SFDVKD, per germline. The CDR3 loop spans 15 amino acids. This chain's CDR3 is CATSDNQGNYEKLFF. The CDR3 nucleotides read TGTGCCACCAGTGACAACCAGGGAAACTATGAAAAACTGTTTTTT.

The table lists this clonotype with a few counts. CDR3 DNA sequence: TGCAGTGCTAGAGATCCCTCGACAGCGGCCTACGAGCAGTACTTC. This sequence encodes CSARDPSTAAYEQYF. The gene calls are TRBV20-1 and TRBJ2-7; possibly TRBD1 or TRBD2 for D (5 bases each). The V gene's germline CDR1 is DFQATT and CDR2 SNEGSKA (reference sequence). The CDR3 has 15 amino acids. V gave up 0 bases and J gave up 2 bases, with 14 bases separating them.

V usage is TRBV25-1 and J usage is TRBJ1-1; D unclear. The CDR3 spans 13 residues. Germline CDR1 and CDR2: MGHDK and SYGVNS. Trimming stripped 2 bases from V and 9 bases from J, with 13 bases between. This CDR3 is CASSENGLGKAFF. For the CDR3, the DNA is TGTGCCAGCAGTGAAAACGGCTTAGGGAAAGCTTTCTTT.

There are many counts of this clonotype. The chain couples TRBV6-6 to TRBJ2-2; TRBD1 matches at 8 bases. Losses at the gene ends were 5 bases for V and 0 bases for J; bases not matched to a gene: 2. The CDR3 consists of 15 residues. Germline V lookup: CDR1 MNHNY, CDR2 SVGAGI (reference sequence). This chain's CDR3 is CASSLDRANTGELFF. Here the CDR3 DNA reads TGTGCCAGCAGTCTGGACAGGGCGAACACCGGGGAGCTGTTTTTT.

V is TRBV29-1 and J is TRBJ2-6; D not certain. V was pared by 2 bases and J by 0 bases, with 2 bases between. Germline V gene lookup returns CDR1 SQVTM and CDR2 ANQGSEA. The CDR3 contains 13 residues. CDR3: CSVEFSGANVLTF. CDR3 sequence (DNA): TGCAGCGTTGAATTCTCTGGGGCCAACGTCCTGACTTTC.

Only a few counts were recorded for this clonotype. V gene TRBV2 combines with J gene TRBJ1-1; TRBD1 might be the D (5 bases). The V gene's germline CDR1 is SNHLY and CDR2 FYNNEI. This CDR3 region has 14 residues. Trimming removed 7 bases from V and 5 bases from J, with 17 bases in between. The CDR3 reads CASKDPQGGTEAFF. CDR3 DNA: TGTGCCAGCAAAGACCCGCAGGGAGGTACTGAAGCTTTCTTT.

A word on this clonotype: This may stem from a read error, because a much larger clone lies one nucleotide away. The CDR3: CASRGQGDLASLHF. The CDR3 DNA reads as TGTGCCAGCAGGGGACAGGGGGATTTGGCATCCCTCCACTTT. The chain joins TRBV7-9 to TRBJ1-6, with 11 bases matching TRBD1. The CDR3 has 14 residues. Germline values: CDR1 SEHNR, CDR2 FQNEAQ (reference sequence). Trimming cost V 6 bases and J 14 bases; bases outside gene matches: 9.